These 10 T cell receptor beta chains were sequenced from one sample in a study of T cell repertoires in cytomegalovirus infection. TCRdb processed the reads anew with MiXCR; each CDR3 protein has one entry. This table holds roughly 600,000 distinct CDR3 sequences, 20% to 30% found once. Sequences were obtained from CD8+ T cells from PBMCs. The receptors were gathered from a human donor in good health (CMV status not recorded). Some clones in this sample may be carry-over from other donors' samples.

The genes are TRBV7-6 and TRBJ1-1; a weak D match, TRBD1 (6 bases). CDR3 length: 15 amino acids. CDR1 is SGHVS and CDR2 is FNYEAQ in the germline V gene. V dropped 5 bases and J dropped 0 bases, with 13 bases sitting between them. The CDR3 region has the DNA TGTGCCAGCAGCCCCTCACAGGGTTTGAACACTGAAGCTTTCTTT. This sequence encodes CASSPSQGLNTEAFF.

The chain joins TRBV28 to TRBJ1-6; D remains unclear. In germline, CDR1 is MDHEN, CDR2 SYDVKM. V gave up 8 bases and J gave up 4 bases, with 6 bases separating them. The CDR3 has 12 amino acids. CDR3 sequence (DNA): TGTGCCAGCGGACGGTATAATTCACCCCTCCACTTT. It yields the protein CASGRYNSPLHF.

J is TRBJ1-1 and V is TRBV9; D remains ambiguous. The CDR3 is 16 amino acids. Trimming removed 4 bases from V and 1 base from J, with 17 bases in between. Germline CDR1 is SGDLS and CDR2 is YYNGEE. As DNA, the CDR3 is TGTGCCAGCAGCATCTCTAAGGGCGCAGGGAACACTGAAGCTTTCTTT. The encoded protein is CASSISKGAGNTEAFF.

This clonotype was counted at least ten times. This chain links TRBV7-8 with TRBJ2-4; no clear D gene. The CDR3 totals 18 residues. V was cut by 3 bases and J by 1 base, with 19 bases left in between. CDR1 and CDR2 (germline): SGHVS, FQNEAQ. The CDR3, as DNA: TGTGCCAGCAGCTTGTATCGAGACACGGTTTGGGCCAAAAACATTCAGTACTTC. Its protein product is CASSLYRDTVWAKNIQYF.

This clonotype has just a few counts. The V call is TRBV28, the J call TRBJ2-7; 10 nucleotides line up with TRBD2. The ends lost 7 bases at V and 0 bases at J; junction bases unmatched: 6. The CDR3 has 15 amino acids. Germline V gene lookup returns CDR1 MDHEN and CDR2 SYDVKM. The CDR3 loop is CASTIAGGSSYEQYV. The CDR3, as DNA: TGTGCCAGCACGATAGCGGGGGGAAGCTCCTACGAGCAGTACGTC.

This clonotype was counted only a few times. The chain couples TRBV18 to TRBJ1-2, with TRBD1 identical over 8 bases. V shed 2 bases and J 8 bases; nucleotides not matched to a gene: 10. The CDR3 contains 15 residues. Germline CDR1 is KGHSH and CDR2 is LQKENI. The CDR3 region has the DNA TGTGCCAGCTCACCAGACAGGGGAGCTTTTGAGGGCTACACCTTC. It codes for CASSPDRGAFEGYTF.

V gene TRBV2 combines with J gene TRBJ2-5; D is perhaps TRBD2 (6 bases). The CDR3 contains 14 residues. Germline V gene sequence: CDR1 SNHLY, CDR2 FYNNEI. Trimming left V 0 bases short and J 5 bases short, with 10 bases between. CDR3 in amino acids: CASSEASGGETQYF. The DNA for the CDR3 is TGTGCCAGCAGTGAAGCTAGCGGCGGGGAGACCCAGTACTTC.

The J gene is TRBJ2-3, the V gene TRBV6-2 or TRBV6-3, with D perhaps TRBD1 or TRBD2 (5 bases each). In germline, CDR1 is MNHEY, CDR2 SVGEGT. The CDR3 consists of 17 residues. Trimming pared 2 bases from V and 2 bases from J, leaving 17 bases between. As DNA, the CDR3 is TGTGCCAGCAGTTACCCTAGCTCAGGGCCCATCACAGATACGCAGTATTTT. It specifies CASSYPSSGPITDTQYF.

The sample holds many counts of this clonotype. This chain links TRBV6-1 with TRBJ2-1; 7 bases fit TRBD2. Germline V lookup: CDR1 MNHNS, CDR2 SASEGT. This CDR3 is built from 18 residues. V was pared by 2 bases and J by 0 bases, with 10 bases of the junction left unmatched. The CDR3 here is CASSEWDYPHSSYNEQFF. The CDR3 DNA reads TGTGCCAGCAGTGAATGGGACTACCCACATAGCTCCTACAATGAGCAGTTCTTC.

The CDR3 DNA is TGCAGCGTTGAACCCTCCGGGACAGGGGATGAGACCCAGTACTTC. This encodes CSVEPSGTGDETQYF. The chain employs TRBV29-1 and TRBJ2-5, with 10 bases identical to TRBD1. Trimming cost V 2 bases and J 5 bases; bases outside gene matches: 8. The CDR3 length is 15 residues. Germline CDR1 reads SQVTM; CDR2 reads ANQGSEA.